A single sample is the source of the 8 T cell receptor beta chains below, sequenced in a study of beta chain features in type 1 diabetes. Sequenced material consisted of expressed TCRB transcripts (all of the isolated RNA was reverse transcribed). Data came from immunoSEQ multiplex PCR; TCRdb stores just in-frame clones and leaves some out. The sample has 300,000 or so clones, approximately 15% seen once; the top ten hold about 0.015%. Their antigen targets remain unknown. Study-wide results and caveats: All four CD4+ subsets of Type 1 diabetes patients contained TCRB CDR3s that were moderately but significantly shorter.

The sample consisted of naive CD4+ T cells from blood. The receptor source for this set is a woman aged 18-29 years with type 1 diabetes.

The chain combines TRBV9 with TRBJ2-1, with 8 positions matching TRBD2. From germline, CDR1 is SGDLS and CDR2 YYNGEE. The CDR3 is made up of 16 amino acids. The V segment lost 4 bases and the J segment 0 bases; nucleotides outside the gene matches: 6. The CDR3 DNA sequence: TGTGCCAGCAGCTCCTTCGGGACTAGCTCCTACAATGAGCAGTTCTTC. As protein: CASSSFGTSSYNEQFF.

The V and J genes are TRBV2 and TRBJ2-7; the match to TRBD2 covers 8 bases. Germline-derived CDR1 and CDR2 are SNHLY and FYNNEI. Trimming at V came to 4 bases and at J to 7 bases, leaving 9 bases not matched to a gene. There are 14 residues in the CDR3. CDR3 amino acids: CASSVGSLAGEQYV. As DNA, the CDR3 is TGTGCCAGCAGTGTAGGAAGTCTAGCGGGTGAGCAGTACGTC.

V gene TRBV4-3 combines with J gene TRBJ2-1; TRBD1 might be the D (6 bases). Deletions cut 0 bases from V and 15 bases from J, with 18 bases between. CDR3 length equals 14 residues. Germline-derived CDR1 and CDR2 are LGHNA and YSLEER. CDR3 nucleotide sequence: TGCGCCAGCAGCCAAGATTCAAGGGGGACGAGCCCGTTCTTC. It translates to CASSQDSRGTSPFF.

The chain links TRBV4-3 to TRBJ2-5; maybe TRBD2 (6 bases). The CDR3 is made up of 15 amino acids. From germline, CDR1 is LGHNA and CDR2 YSLEER. Deletions cut 0 bases from V and 4 bases from J, with 12 bases between. The CDR3 DNA is TGCGCCAGCAGCCAAGACGCTAGCGCCGGAGAGACCCAGTACTTC. This codes for CASSQDASAGETQYF.

Note on this clone: Different DNA sequences within this sample yield the same CDR3. The rearrangement links TRBV5-1 to TRBJ1-1; D ambiguous. The CDR3 length is 13 residues. Trimming left V 0 bases short and J 3 bases short, with 6 bases between. Germline CDR1 is SGHRS and CDR2 is YFSETQ. The CDR3 loop is CASSLGRDTEAFF. DNA of the CDR3: TGCGCCAGCAGCTTGGGTCGGGACACTGAAGCTTTCTTT. Supplemented by reference TRBV5-1 and TRBJ1-1, the full variable domain reads KAGVTQTPRYLIKTRGQQVTLSCSPISGHRSVSWYQQTPGQGLQFLFEYFSETQRNKGNFPGRFSGRQFSNSRSEMNVSTLELGDSALYLCASSLGRDTEAFFGQGTRLTVV.

The chain is built from TRBV30 and TRBJ2-7; 10 positions match TRBD1. The CDR3 covers 13 residues. The germline CDR1 and CDR2 sequences are GTSNPN and SVGIG (reference sequence). The V segment lost 7 bases and the J segment 6 bases; nucleotides outside the gene matches: 9. Written as DNA, the CDR3 is TGTGCCTCCGAGGACAGGGGGGGTGCCGAGCAGTACTTC. Translation gives CASEDRGGAEQYF. Full variable domain (missing parts from reference TRBV30 and TRBJ2-7): SQTIHQWPATLVQPVGSPLSLECTVEGTSNPNLYWYRQAAGRGLQLLFYSVGIGQISSEVPQNLSASRPQDRQFILSSKKLLLSDSGFYLCASEDRGGAEQYFGPGTRLTVT.

This clone was seen a few times. The same CDR3 can be traced to other DNA sequences in this sample. The chain recombines TRBV4-3 with TRBJ2-1; D gene ambiguous. Looked up from germline, CDR1 is LGHNA and CDR2 is YSLEER. The ends were cut back, 0 bases at V and 7 bases at J, with 7 bases in the middle. This CDR3 is built from 13 residues. The CDR3 region is CASSQEAGNEQFF. The CDR3 bases are TGCGCCAGCAGCCAAGAGGCCGGGAATGAGCAGTTCTTC.

This clone has just a few counts. The chain is built from TRBV7-2 and TRBJ2-2; 13 positions agree with TRBD2. The germline V gene encodes CDR1 SGHTA and CDR2 FQGNSA. The CDR3 is 16 residues long. The trim removed 4 bases at V and 7 bases at J, leaving 6 bases unmatched. CDR3 region: CASSSGLAGVVGELFF. CDR3 DNA: TGTGCCAGCAGCTCAGGACTAGCGGGAGTGGTCGGGGAGCTGTTTTTT.